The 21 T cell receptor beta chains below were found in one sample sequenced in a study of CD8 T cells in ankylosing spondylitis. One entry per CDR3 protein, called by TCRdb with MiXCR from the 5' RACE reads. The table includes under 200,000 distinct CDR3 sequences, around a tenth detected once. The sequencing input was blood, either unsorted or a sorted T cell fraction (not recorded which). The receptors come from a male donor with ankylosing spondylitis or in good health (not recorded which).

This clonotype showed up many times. CDR3 amino acids: CASMSRVNEQFF. The CDR3 nucleotides read TGTGCCAGCATGTCTCGCGTGAATGAGCAGTTCTTC. The chain has TRBV5-6 and TRBJ2-1; D ambiguous. Trimming cost V 6 bases and J 7 bases, with 11 bases left between them. The germline CDR1 and CDR2 sequences are SGHDT and YYEEEE. This CDR3 is 12 amino acids long.

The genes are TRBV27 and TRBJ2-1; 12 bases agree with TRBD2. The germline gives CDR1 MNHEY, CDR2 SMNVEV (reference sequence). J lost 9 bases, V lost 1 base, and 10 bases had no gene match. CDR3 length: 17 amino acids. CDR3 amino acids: CASSLWALAGGPSEQFF. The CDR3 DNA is TGTGCCAGCAGTTTATGGGCCCTAGCGGGAGGGCCCAGTGAGCAGTTCTTC.

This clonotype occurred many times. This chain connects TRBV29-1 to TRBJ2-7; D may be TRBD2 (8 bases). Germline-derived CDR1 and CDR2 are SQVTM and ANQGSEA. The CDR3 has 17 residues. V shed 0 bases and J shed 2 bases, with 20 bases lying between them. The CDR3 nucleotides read TGCAGCGTTGAAGACGGGGGACTAGGACAGGCCCCCTACGAGCAGTACTTC. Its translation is CSVEDGGLGQAPYEQYF.

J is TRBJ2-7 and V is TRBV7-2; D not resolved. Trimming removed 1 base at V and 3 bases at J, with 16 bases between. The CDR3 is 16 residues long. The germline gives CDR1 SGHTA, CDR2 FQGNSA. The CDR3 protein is CASSLGLAGLNYEQYF. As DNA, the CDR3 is TGTGCCAGCAGCTTAGGCTTGGCAGGTCTCAACTACGAGCAGTACTTC.

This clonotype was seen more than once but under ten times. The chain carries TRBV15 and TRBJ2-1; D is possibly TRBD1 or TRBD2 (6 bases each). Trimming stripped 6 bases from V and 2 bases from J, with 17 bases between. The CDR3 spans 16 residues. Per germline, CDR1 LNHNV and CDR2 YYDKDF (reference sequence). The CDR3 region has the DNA TGTGCCACCAGACGGGGGCTTGAGGGCGCCTACAATGAGCAGTTCTTC. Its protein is CATRRGLEGAYNEQFF. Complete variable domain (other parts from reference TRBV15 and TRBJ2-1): DAMVIQNPRYQVTQFGKPVTLSCSQTLNHNVMYWYQQKSSQAPKLLFHYYDKDFNNEADTPDNFQSRRPNTSFCFLDIRSPGLGDTAMYLCATRRGLEGAYNEQFFGPGTRLTVL.

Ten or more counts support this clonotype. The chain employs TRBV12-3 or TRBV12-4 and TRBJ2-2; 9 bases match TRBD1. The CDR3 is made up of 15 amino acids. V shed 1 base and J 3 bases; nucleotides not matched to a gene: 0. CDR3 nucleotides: TGTGCCAGCAGTTTAGGACAGGGGGACACCGGGGAGCTGTTTTTT. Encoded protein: CASSLGQGDTGELFF.

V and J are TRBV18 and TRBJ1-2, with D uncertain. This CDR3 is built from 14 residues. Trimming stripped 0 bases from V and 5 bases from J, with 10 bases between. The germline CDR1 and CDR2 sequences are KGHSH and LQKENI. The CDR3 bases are TGTGCCAGCTCACCACCCCGGGAACCTTATGGCTACACCTTC. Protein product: CASSPPREPYGYTF.

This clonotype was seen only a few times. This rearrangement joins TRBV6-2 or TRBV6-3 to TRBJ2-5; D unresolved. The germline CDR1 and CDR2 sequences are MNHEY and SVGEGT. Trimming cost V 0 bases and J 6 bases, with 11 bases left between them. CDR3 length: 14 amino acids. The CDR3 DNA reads TGTGCCAGCAGTTACTCAGGCGCTGTGAAGACCCAGTACTTC. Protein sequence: CASSYSGAVKTQYF.

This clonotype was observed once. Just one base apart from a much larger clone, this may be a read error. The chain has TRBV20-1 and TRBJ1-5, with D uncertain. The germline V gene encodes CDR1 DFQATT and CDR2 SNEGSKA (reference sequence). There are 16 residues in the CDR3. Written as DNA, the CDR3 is TGCAGTACTAGAGATAGGGCAGGTCCGATGAATCAGCCCCAGCATTTT. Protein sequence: CSTRDRAGPMNQPQHF.

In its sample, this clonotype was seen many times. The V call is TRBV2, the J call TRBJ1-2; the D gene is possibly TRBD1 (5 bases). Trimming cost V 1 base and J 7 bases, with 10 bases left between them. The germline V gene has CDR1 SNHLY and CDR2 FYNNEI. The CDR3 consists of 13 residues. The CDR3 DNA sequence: TGTGCCAGCAGTGAAGAGGGGCTGGCTGGCTACACCTTC. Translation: CASSEEGLAGYTF. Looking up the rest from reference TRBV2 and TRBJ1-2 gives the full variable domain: EPEVTQTPSHQVTQMGQEVILRCVPISNHLYFYWYRQILGQKVEFLVSFYNNEISEKSEIFDDQFSVERPDGSNFTLKIRSTKLEDSAMYFCASSEEGLAGYTFGSGTRLTVV.

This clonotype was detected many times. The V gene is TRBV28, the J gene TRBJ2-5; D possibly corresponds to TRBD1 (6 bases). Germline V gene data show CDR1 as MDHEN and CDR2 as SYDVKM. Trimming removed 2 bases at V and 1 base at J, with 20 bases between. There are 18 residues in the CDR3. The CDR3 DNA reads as TGTGCCAGCAGTTTAACGCACCGGGACACAAGGGCCCAAGAGACCCAGTACTTC. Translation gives CASSLTHRDTRAQETQYF.

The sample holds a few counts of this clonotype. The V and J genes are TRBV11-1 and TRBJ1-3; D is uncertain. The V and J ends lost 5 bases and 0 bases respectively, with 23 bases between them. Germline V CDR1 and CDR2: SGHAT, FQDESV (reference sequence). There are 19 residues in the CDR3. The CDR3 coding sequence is TGTGCCAGCAGCCGATCGACTGGGCGGGGATTCTCCTCTGGAAACACCATATATTTT. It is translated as CASSRSTGRGFSSGNTIYF.

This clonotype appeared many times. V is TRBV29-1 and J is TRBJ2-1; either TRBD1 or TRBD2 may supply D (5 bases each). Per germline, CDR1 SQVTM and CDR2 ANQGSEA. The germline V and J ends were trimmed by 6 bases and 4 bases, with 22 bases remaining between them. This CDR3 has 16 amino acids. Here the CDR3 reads CSVEGISFKGYNEQFF. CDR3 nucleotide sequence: TGCAGCGTCGAGGGGATTAGCTTTAAAGGGTACAATGAGCAGTTCTTC.

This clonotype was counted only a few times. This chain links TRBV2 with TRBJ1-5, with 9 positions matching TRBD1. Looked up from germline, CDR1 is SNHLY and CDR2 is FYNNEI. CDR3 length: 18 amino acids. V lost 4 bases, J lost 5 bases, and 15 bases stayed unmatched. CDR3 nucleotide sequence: TGTGCCAGCAGTGGGAGTGGTTTTGACAGGGGGAAGGATCAGCCCCAGCATTTT. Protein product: CASSGSGFDRGKDQPQHF.

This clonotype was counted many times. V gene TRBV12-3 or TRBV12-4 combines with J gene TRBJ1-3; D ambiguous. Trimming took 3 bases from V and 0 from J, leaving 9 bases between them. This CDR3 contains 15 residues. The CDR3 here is CASSLSVISGNTIYF. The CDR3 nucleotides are TGTGCCAGCAGTTTGTCAGTAATCTCTGGAAACACCATATATTTT.

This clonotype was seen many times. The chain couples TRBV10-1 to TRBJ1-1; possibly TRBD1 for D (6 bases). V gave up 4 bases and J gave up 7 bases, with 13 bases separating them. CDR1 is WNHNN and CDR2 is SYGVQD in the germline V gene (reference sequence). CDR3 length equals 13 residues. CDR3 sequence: CASSARGRGEAFF. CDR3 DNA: TGCGCCAGCAGTGCCCGGGGGCGCGGTGAAGCTTTCTTT.

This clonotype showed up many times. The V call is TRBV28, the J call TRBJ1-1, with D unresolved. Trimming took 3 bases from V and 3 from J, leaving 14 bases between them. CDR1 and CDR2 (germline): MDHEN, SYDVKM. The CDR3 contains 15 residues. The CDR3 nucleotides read TGTGCCAGCAGTTTTTTTGGGTATCCGGACACTGAAGCTTTCTTT. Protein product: CASSFFGYPDTEAFF.

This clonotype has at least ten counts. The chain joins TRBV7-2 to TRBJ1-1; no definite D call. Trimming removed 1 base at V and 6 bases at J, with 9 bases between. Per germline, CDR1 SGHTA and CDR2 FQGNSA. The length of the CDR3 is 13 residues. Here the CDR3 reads CASSLGGFSEAFF. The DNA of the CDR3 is TGTGCCAGCAGCTTAGGAGGGTTCTCTGAAGCTTTCTTT.

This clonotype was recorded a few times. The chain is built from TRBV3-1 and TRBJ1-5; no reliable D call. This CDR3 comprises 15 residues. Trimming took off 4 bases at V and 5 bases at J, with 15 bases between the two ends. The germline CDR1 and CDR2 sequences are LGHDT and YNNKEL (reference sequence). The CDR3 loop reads CASSPGRGRDQPQHF. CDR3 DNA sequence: TGTGCCAGCAGCCCCGGGCGGGGAAGGGATCAGCCCCAGCATTTT.

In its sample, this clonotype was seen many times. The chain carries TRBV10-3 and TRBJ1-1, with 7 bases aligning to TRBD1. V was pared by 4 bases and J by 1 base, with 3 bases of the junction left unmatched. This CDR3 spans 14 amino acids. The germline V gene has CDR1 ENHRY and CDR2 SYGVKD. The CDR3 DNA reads TGTGCCATCAGTGCGGGGACAGAGAACACTGAAGCTTTCTTT. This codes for CAISAGTENTEAFF.

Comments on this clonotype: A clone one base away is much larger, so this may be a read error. The CDR3 spells CASSLGGTTQYF. As DNA, the CDR3 is TGTGCCAGCAGTTTGGGGGGAACGACCCAGTACTTC. V usage is TRBV12-3 or TRBV12-4 and J usage is TRBJ2-5; a weak D match, TRBD2 (6 bases). CDR3 size: 12 residues. Trimming took off 3 bases at V and 7 bases at J, with 9 bases between the two ends.